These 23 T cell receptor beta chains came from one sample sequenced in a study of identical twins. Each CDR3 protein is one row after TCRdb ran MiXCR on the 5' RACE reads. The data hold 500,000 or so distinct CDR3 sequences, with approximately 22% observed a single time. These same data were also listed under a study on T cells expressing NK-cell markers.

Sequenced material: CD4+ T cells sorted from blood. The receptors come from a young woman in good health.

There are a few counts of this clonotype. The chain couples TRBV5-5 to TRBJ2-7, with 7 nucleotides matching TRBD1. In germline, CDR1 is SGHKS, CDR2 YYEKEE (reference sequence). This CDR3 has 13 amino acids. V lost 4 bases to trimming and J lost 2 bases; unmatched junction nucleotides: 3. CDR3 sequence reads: CASSATGTYEQYF. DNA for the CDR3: TGTGCCAGCAGCGCGACAGGGACCTACGAGCAGTACTTC.

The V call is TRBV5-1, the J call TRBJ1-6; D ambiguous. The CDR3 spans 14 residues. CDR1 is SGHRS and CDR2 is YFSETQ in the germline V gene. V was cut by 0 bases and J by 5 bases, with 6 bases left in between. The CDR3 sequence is CASSLAQDNSPLHF. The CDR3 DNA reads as TGCGCCAGCAGCTTGGCCCAGGATAATTCACCCCTCCACTTT.

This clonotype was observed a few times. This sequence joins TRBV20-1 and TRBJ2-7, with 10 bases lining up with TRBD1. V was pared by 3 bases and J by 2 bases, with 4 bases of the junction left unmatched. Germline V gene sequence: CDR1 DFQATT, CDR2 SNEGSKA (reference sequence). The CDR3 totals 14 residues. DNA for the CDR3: TGCAGTGCTAGTGGACAGGGGGACCCCTACGAGCAGTACTTC. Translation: CSASGQGDPYEQYF.

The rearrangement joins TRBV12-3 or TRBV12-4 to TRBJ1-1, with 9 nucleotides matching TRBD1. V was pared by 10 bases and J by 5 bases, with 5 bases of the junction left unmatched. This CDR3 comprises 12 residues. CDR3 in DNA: TGTGCCAACAGGGGGCGTGGTACTGAAGCTTTCTTT. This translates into CANRGRGTEAFF.

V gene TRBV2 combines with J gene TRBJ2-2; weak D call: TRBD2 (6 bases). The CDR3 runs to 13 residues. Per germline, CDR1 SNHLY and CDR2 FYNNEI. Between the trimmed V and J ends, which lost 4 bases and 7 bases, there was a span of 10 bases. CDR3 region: CASSVREIGELFF. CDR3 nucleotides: TGTGCCAGCAGTGTCCGGGAGATCGGGGAGCTGTTTTTT.

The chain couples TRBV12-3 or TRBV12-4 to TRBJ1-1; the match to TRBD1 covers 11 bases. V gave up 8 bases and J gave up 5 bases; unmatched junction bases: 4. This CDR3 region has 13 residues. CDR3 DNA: TGTGCCAGCGGGACAGGGGGGAAAACTGAAGCTTTCTTT. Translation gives CASGTGGKTEAFF.

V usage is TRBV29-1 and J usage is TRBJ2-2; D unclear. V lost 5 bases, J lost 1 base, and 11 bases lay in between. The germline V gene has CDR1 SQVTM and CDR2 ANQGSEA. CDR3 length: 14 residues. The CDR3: CSVTGSRNTGELFF. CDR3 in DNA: TGCAGCGTTACCGGGTCTAGGAACACCGGGGAGCTGTTTTTT.

The DNA for the CDR3 is TGTGCTAGTGAGCGGGGAGGGCGTACAGATACGCAGTATTTT. Protein product: CASERGGRTDTQYF. The rearrangement uses TRBV12-5 and TRBJ2-3; TRBD2 matches 7 bases. The CDR3 length is 14 residues. J was trimmed by 3 bases and V by 7 bases; bases with no gene match: 7. Germline V gene sequence: CDR1 LGHNT, CDR2 FRNRAP.

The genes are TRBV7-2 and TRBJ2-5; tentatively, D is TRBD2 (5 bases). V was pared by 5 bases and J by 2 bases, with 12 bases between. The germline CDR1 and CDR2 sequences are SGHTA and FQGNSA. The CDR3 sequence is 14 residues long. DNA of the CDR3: TGTGCCAGCAGCGCGGGCAGAACTCAAGAGACCCAGTACTTC. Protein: CASSAGRTQETQYF.

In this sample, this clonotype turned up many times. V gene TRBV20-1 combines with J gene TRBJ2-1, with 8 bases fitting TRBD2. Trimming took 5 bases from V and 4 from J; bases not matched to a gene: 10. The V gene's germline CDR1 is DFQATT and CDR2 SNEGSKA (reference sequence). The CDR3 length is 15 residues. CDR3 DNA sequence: TGCAGTGCTTTTCCCGGGACTAGGGGTTACAATGAGCAGTTCTTC. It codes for CSAFPGTRGYNEQFF.

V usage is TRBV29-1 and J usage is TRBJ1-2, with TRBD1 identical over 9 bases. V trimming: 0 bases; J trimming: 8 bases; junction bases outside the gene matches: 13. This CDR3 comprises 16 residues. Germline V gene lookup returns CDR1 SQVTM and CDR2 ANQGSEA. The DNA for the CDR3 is TGCAGCGTTGAAGATCGGGGTACAGGGGGCGCCGGGGGCTACACCTTC. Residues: CSVEDRGTGGAGGYTF.

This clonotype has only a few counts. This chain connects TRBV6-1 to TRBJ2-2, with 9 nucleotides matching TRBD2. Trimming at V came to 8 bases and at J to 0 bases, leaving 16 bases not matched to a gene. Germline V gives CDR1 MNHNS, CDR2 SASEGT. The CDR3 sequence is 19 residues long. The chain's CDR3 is CASGNDWFLAGSNTGELFF. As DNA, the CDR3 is TGTGCCAGCGGAAATGACTGGTTCCTAGCGGGATCGAACACCGGGGAGCTGTTTTTT.

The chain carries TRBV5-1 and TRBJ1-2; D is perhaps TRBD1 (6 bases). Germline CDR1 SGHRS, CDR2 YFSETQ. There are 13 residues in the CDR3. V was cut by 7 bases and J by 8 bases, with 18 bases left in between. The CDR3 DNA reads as TGCGCCAGCGCCCTCACCCCAGGGGAGGGCTACACCTTC. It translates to CASALTPGEGYTF.

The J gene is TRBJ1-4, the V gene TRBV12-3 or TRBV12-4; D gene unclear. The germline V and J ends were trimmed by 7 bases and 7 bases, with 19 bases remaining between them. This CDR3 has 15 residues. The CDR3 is CASTSVGGYSEKLFF. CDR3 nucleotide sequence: TGTGCCAGCACCTCCGTGGGCGGTTATTCTGAAAAACTGTTTTTT.

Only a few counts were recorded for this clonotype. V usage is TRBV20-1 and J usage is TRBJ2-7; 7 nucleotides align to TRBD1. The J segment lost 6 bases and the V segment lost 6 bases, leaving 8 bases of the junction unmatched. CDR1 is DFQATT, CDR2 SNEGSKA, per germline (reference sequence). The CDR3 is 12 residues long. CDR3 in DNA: TGCAGTGCGGGGACAGTAGCCCTCGAGCAGTACTTC. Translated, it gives CSAGTVALEQYF.

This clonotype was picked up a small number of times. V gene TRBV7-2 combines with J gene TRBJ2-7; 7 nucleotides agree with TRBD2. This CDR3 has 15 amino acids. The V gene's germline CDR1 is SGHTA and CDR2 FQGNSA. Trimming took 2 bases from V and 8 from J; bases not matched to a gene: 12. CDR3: CASSLRTSVITQQYF. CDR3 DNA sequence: TGTGCCAGCAGCTTACGAACTAGCGTCATTACTCAGCAGTACTTC.

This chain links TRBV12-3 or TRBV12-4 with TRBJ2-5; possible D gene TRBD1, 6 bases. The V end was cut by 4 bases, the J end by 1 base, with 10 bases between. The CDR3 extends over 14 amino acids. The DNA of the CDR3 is TGTGCCAGCAGTTATCGGACAGTCCAAGAGACCCAGTACTTC. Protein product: CASSYRTVQETQYF.

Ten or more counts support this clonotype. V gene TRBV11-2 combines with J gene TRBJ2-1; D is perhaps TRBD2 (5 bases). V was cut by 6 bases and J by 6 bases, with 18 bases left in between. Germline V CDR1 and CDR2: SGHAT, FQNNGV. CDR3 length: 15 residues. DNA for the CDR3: TGTGCCAGCAGTCGGGCCCCCCAGGCGGGCAATGAGCAGTTCTTC. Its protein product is CASSRAPQAGNEQFF.

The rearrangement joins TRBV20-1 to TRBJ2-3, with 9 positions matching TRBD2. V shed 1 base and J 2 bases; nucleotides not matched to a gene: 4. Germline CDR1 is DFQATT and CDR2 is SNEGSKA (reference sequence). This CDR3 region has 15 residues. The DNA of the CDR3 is TGCAGTGCTAGAGGGGCTAGCGGGGACACAGATACGCAGTATTTT. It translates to CSARGASGDTDTQYF.

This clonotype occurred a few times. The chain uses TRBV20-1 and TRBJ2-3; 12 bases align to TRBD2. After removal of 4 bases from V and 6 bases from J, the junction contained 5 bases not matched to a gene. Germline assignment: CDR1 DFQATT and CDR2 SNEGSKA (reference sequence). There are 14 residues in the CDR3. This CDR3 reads CSAKTSGRTDTQYF. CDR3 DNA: TGCAGTGCTAAAACTAGCGGGAGGACGGATACGCAGTATTTT.

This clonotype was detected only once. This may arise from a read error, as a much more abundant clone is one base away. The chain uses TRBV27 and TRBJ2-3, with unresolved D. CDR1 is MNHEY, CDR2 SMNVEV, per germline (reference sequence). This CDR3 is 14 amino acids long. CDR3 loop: CGSSSRGYTDTQYF. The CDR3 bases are TGTGGCAGCAGTTCACGAGGTTACACAGATACGCAGTATTTT.

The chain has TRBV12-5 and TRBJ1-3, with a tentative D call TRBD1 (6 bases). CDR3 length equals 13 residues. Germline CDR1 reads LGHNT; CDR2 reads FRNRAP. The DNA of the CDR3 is TGTGCGACAGGACATCCCTCTGGAAACACCATATATTTT. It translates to CATGHPSGNTIYF.

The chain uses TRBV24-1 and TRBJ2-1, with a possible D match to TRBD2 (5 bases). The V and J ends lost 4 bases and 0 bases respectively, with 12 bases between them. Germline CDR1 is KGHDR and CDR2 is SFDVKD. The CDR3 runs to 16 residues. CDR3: CATSDPDSSSYNEQFF. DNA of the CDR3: TGTGCCACCAGTGACCCGGACTCAAGCTCCTACAATGAGCAGTTCTTC.